A single sample is the source of the 15 T cell receptor beta chains below, sequenced in a study of T cells after yellow fever vaccination. TCRdb recomputed calls from the 5' RACE reads with MiXCR, one row per CDR3 protein. The data contain 350,000 to 450,000 distinct CDR3 sequences, 6.2% of them singletons. The specimen was PBMCs, collected 5 days after the yellow fever booster vaccination. These receptors were collected from a man aged 30-40 years who received the YFV17D yellow fever vaccine.

This chain joins TRBV7-2 and TRBJ2-3; D not resolved. The CDR3 contains 12 residues. Germline-derived CDR1 and CDR2 are SGHTA and FQGNSA. V was cut by 5 bases and J by 9 bases, with 12 bases left in between. The CDR3 protein is CASSPEMATQYF. The CDR3 DNA is TGTGCCAGCAGCCCGGAGATGGCCACGCAGTATTTT. Drawing the rest from reference TRBV7-2 and TRBJ2-3, the complete variable domain is GAGVSQSPSNKVTEKGKDVELRCDPISGHTALYWYRQSLGQGLEFLIYFQGNSAPDKSGLPSDRFSAERTGGSVSTLTIQRTQQEDSAVYLCASSPEMATQYFGPGTRLTVL.

The chain is built from TRBV5-1 and TRBJ1-3; 7 bases are a match to TRBD1. This CDR3 region has 17 residues. The ends lost 0 bases at V and 2 bases at J; junction bases unmatched: 8. CDR1 SGHRS and CDR2 YFSETQ come from the germline V gene. The CDR3, as DNA: TGCGCCAGCAGCTTGGCCCGGGACAGCCTGCCTGGAAACACCATATATTTT. Translation: CASSLARDSLPGNTIYF.

A few counts support this clonotype. This chain uses TRBV15 with TRBJ2-1; 8 nucleotides match TRBD2. CDR3 length equals 18 residues. V lost 0 bases, J lost 0 bases, and 7 bases stayed unmatched. Germline V gives CDR1 LNHNV, CDR2 YYDKDF (reference sequence). The CDR3 protein is CATSRDSGSGISYNEQFF. CDR3 DNA: TGTGCCACCAGCAGAGATTCAGGTAGCGGGATCTCCTACAATGAGCAGTTCTTC.

The rearrangement joins TRBV14 to TRBJ2-2; D is possibly TRBD1 (5 bases). Germline V gene lookup returns CDR1 SGHDN and CDR2 FVKESK. Trimming left V 1 base short and J 4 bases short, with 7 bases between. The CDR3 extends over 14 amino acids. The CDR3 spells CASSQGQGTGELFF. CDR3 DNA sequence: TGTGCCAGCAGCCAAGGCCAGGGCACCGGGGAGCTGTTTTTT.

This clonotype was seen a handful of times. CDR3 region: CASLGQGRTGELFF. For the CDR3, the DNA is TGTGCCAGCTTGGGACAGGGGAGGACCGGGGAGCTGTTTTTT. The chain is built from TRBV7-9 and TRBJ2-2, with TRBD1 matching 10 bases. V lost 8 bases and J lost 5; bases outside the gene matches: 5. This CDR3 contains 14 residues. Germline V gene sequence: CDR1 SEHNR, CDR2 FQNEAQ (reference sequence).

Ten or more counts support this clonotype. The rearrangement joins TRBV11-2 to TRBJ2-3; TRBD1 matches 12 bases. V was clipped by 0 bases and J by 6 bases; unmatched bases: 10. The V gene's germline CDR1 is SGHAT and CDR2 FQNNGV. The CDR3 extends over 18 amino acids. In DNA form, the CDR3 reads TGTGCCAGCAGCTTAGAGACTGGAGCGGGGACAGGGGGCGATACGCAGTATTTT. Its protein product is CASSLETGAGTGGDTQYF.

This clonotype appeared a few times. The CDR3 protein is CASNKLSGEQYF. CDR3 coding DNA: TGTGCCAGCAACAAATTAAGCGGTGAGCAGTACTTC. The gene calls are TRBV5-6 and TRBJ2-7, with D possibly TRBD2 on 5 matching bases. V dropped 6 bases and J dropped 7 bases, with 14 bases sitting between them. This CDR3 has 12 amino acids. Germline V gene data show CDR1 as SGHDT and CDR2 as YYEEEE. The variable domain in full, completed from reference TRBV5-6 and TRBJ2-7, reads DAGVTQSPTHLIKTRGQQVTLRCSPKSGHDTVSWYQQALGQGPQFIFQYYEEEERQRGNFPDRFSGHQFPNYSSELNVNALLLGDSALYLCASNKLSGEQYFGPGTRLTVT.

This clonotype was found many times. The chain links TRBV11-3 to TRBJ2-3; TRBD2 matches 8 bases. The CDR3 is 17 residues long. Germline values: CDR1 SGHNT, CDR2 YENEEA. Trimming cost V 1 base and J 6 bases; bases outside gene matches: 12. The CDR3 loop is CASSLGGRFFPQDTQYF. CDR3 nucleotides: TGTGCCAGCAGCTTAGGCGGGAGGTTCTTTCCCCAGGATACGCAGTATTTT.

This clonotype was observed at least ten times. The rearrangement joins TRBV4-2 to TRBJ1-2; D is undetermined. Germline loops: CDR1 LGHNA, CDR2 YNFKEQ. The CDR3 contains 15 residues. V was clipped by 3 bases and J by 3 bases, with 14 bases between them. DNA for the CDR3: TGTGCCAGCAGCCAGGATAACACTGGCGACTATGGCTACACCTTC. Protein product: CASSQDNTGDYGYTF.

This clonotype was recorded a few times. The chain is built from TRBV9 and TRBJ2-2, with 8 bases lining up with TRBD2. V was clipped by 3 bases and J by 1 base; unmatched bases: 11. CDR3 length equals 18 residues. Germline lookup yields CDR1 SGDLS and CDR2 YYNGEE. CDR3 in DNA: TGTGCCAGCAGCGCGCCCGCAAACGGGGGGGGGAACACCGGGGAGCTGTTTTTT. Protein product: CASSAPANGGGNTGELFF.

This clonotype appeared a few times. The chain links TRBV20-1 to TRBJ2-7; D call uncertain. Trimming left V 5 bases short and J 6 bases short, with 17 bases between. The V gene's germline CDR1 is DFQATT and CDR2 SNEGSKA (reference sequence). This CDR3 is built from 13 residues. CDR3 residues: CSAQPLEYGEQYF. In DNA, the CDR3 is TGCAGTGCTCAGCCTTTGGAATACGGCGAGCAGTACTTC.

The rearrangement links TRBV20-1 to TRBJ2-2; D is unclear. The germline V gene has CDR1 DFQATT and CDR2 SNEGSKA (reference sequence). The germline V and J ends were trimmed by 0 bases and 2 bases, with 7 bases remaining between them. CDR3 size: 14 residues. CDR3 protein: CSARERVNTGELFF. In DNA, the CDR3 is TGCAGTGCTAGAGAACGGGTAAACACCGGGGAGCTGTTTTTT.

This clonotype was detected a few times. The chain couples TRBV30 to TRBJ2-3; 11 bases agree with TRBD2. The CDR3 sequence is 14 residues long. In germline, CDR1 is GTSNPN, CDR2 SVGIG (reference sequence). Trimming cost V 8 bases and J 2 bases; bases outside gene matches: 6. The CDR3 loop reads CATRLAGNTDTQYF. CDR3 sequence (DNA): TGTGCCACGAGACTAGCGGGAAACACAGATACGCAGTATTTT. The full variable domain, in which reference TRBV30 and TRBJ2-3 provide the parts outside the CDR3, is SQTIHQWPATLVQPVGSPLSLECTVEGTSNPNLYWYRQAAGRGLQLLFYSVGIGQISSEVPQNLSASRPQDRQFILSSKKLLLSDSGFYLCATRLAGNTDTQYFGPGTRLTVL.

This clonotype has a handful of counts. The chain recombines TRBV9 with TRBJ2-1, with 8 bases aligning to TRBD2. CDR1 SGDLS and CDR2 YYNGEE come from the germline V gene. V dropped 3 bases and J dropped 6; count of bases not matched to a gene: 11. This CDR3 comprises 16 residues. The CDR3 reads CASSGAGGRRPNEQFF. DNA of the CDR3: TGTGCCAGCAGCGGCGCGGGAGGCCGAAGACCCAATGAGCAGTTCTTC.

The rearrangement uses TRBV5-5 and TRBJ2-2, with D perhaps given as TRBD1 or TRBD2 (5 bases each). The CDR3 covers 14 residues. The ends were cut back, 3 bases at V and 7 bases at J, with 13 bases in the middle. CDR1 SGHKS and CDR2 YYEKEE come from the germline V gene (reference sequence). CDR3 amino acids: CASSSGPSCGELFF. The CDR3 DNA follows: TGTGCCAGCAGCTCGGGGCCGAGTTGCGGGGAGCTGTTTTTT.